This T cell receptor beta chain emerged from a study of blood T cell repertoires in COVID-19. Losses at the gene ends were 0 bases for V and 5 bases for J; bases not matched to a gene: 2. The CDR3 has 14 amino acids. CDR1 is SGHDT and CDR2 is YYEEEE in the germline V gene. Clones were read by immunoSEQ multiplex PCR, and TCRdb kept only the in-frame ones, dropping some. This table holds hundreds of thousands of clones, roughly nine tenths found once. Study members were between roughly 18 and 100 years old and lived in fewer than 30 US regions. The sample consisted of PBMCs or T cells enriched from blood (not recorded which). The chain recombines TRBV5-6 with TRBJ1-2; 9 positions agree with TRBD1. This sequence was found in a young man who had recovered from COVID-19. The CDR3 bases are TGTGCCAGCAGCTTGGACAGGGGGCTATATGGCTACACCTTC. Residues: CASSLDRGLYGYTF.